The clone carrying this TCR beta chain was seen only a few times. Its antigen is unidentified. Each CDR3 protein is one row after TCRdb ran MiXCR on the RT-PCR reads. The table records roughly 670,000 distinct CDR3 sequences, around 13% of them present only once. This sample stems from a study of response to subunit inactivated influenza vaccine. V dropped 2 bases and J dropped 4; count of bases not matched to a gene: 16. Per the germline V gene, CDR1 is MNHEY and CDR2 is SVGEGT. The CDR3 covers 19 residues. General study findings and limits: Each seasonal flu vaccination may recruit only limited new T cells, authors suggested.

The chain is built from TRBV6-2 or TRBV6-3 and TRBJ2-5; TRBD2 matches 10 bases. This sample comprised PBMCs from blood, obtained approximately 15 days before vaccination. The source is a man aged 50 or older who received an inactivated influenza vaccine. For the CDR3, the DNA is TGTGCCAGCAGTTACCCCCAAGCGGGAGGGCCCGTAACGCGAGAGACCCAGTACTTC. Translation: CASSYPQAGGPVTRETQYF.